Below, one T cell receptor beta chain is given with its context. This clonotype was counted between two and nine times. Its recognized antigen is unknown. No quality values exist for individual bases; no much larger clone is one base distant. This sample was included in a study of CD8 T cells in ankylosing spondylitis (dated by TCRdb to the late 2010s). About the study as a whole: The study profiled T cell receptor beta repertoires in healthy donors and ankylosing spondylitis patients to find disease-linked TCR variants. Samples of peripheral blood were taken, and for ankylosing spondylitis patients, synovial fluid was collected as well. In total, the full study cohort was made up of roughly 100 healthy donors and about two dozen ankylosing spondylitis patients.

Summary of the overall study and its limitations: The disease-linked clones showed a CD8+ phenotype and occurred at relatively low frequencies in peripheral blood. The disease-linked clones were reported to be significantly enriched in matched synovial fluid samples from ankylosing spondylitis patients. A TCR beta motif made up of 7 to 9 highly homologous amino acid variants appeared to be characteristic of blood from ankylosing spondylitis patients. Some of the motif variants had been reported before in the synovial fluid and blood of reactive arthritis patients, a finding that suggests common disease-initiation mechanisms.

TCRdb names Illumina HiSeq 2500 as the instrument used. Quantitative 5'-RACE with molecular barcodes was used to prepare TCR beta libraries. Under the source paper's analysis protocol: To identify disease-linked TCR variants, a new computational method was used, one built on a probabilistic model of VDJ rearrangement. The raw public reads went through TCRdb reprocessing: fastp at Q25, MiXCR clone calling, in-frame beta chains kept. All rows with the same CDR3 protein become a single entry with the most common DNA and genes. The V and J calls were determined by TCRdb, not by the authors. The sample table shows about 500,000 distinct CDR3 sequences, and 12% are seen once. The ten largest clones capture 6.8% of the sample. Including the terminal cysteine and phenylalanine, the CDR3 comprises 16 residues. Solely the CDR3 DNA is kept, with 48 bases framed from the first base. V and J are truncated by 4 bases and 4 bases respectively, leaving an intervening sequence of 18 bases. CDR1 SGHTS and CDR2 YDEGEE were looked up in the germline V gene.

The sequence joins TRBV5-8 to TRBJ2-1; the D region possibly corresponds to TRBD2 (6 bases align). Sequenced: blood, either unsorted or a sorted T cell fraction (not recorded which). The receptor was derived from a male donor with ankylosing spondylitis. The CDR3 in this case is CASSRISGIRYNEQFF. The DNA sequence is as follows: TGTGCCAGCAGCCGTATTAGCGGTATACGTTACAATGAGCAGTTCTTC.